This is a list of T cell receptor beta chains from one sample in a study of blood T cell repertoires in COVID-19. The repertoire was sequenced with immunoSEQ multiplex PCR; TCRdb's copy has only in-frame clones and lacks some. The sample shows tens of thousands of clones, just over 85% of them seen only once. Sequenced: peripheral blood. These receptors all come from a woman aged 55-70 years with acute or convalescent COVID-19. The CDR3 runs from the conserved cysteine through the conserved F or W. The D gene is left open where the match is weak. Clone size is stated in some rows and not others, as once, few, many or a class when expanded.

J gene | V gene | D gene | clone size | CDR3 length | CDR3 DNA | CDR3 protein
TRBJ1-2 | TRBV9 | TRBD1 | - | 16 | TGTGCCAGCAGCTCGCGCGACAGGGGCGACAACTATGGCTACACCTTC | CASSSRDRGDNYGYTF
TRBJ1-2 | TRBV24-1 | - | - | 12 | TGTGCCACCAGTCAGAATAACTATGGCTACACCTTC | CATSQNNYGYTF
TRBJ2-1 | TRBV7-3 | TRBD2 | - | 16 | TGTGCCAGCAGGGGGACTAGCGGGAGTACCTACAATGAGCAGTTCTTC | CASRGTSGSTYNEQFF
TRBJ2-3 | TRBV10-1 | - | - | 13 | TGCGCCAGCAGTACCACTTCACTAAATACGCAGTATTTT | CASSTTSLNTQYF
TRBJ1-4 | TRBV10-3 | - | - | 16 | TGTGCCATCAGTCCCATGGCAGGCTCAACTAATGAAAAACTGTTTTTT | CAISPMAGSTNEKLFF
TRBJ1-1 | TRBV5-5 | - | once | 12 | TGTGCCAGCAGCTTCGGAGACACTGAAGCTTTCTTT | CASSFGDTEAFF
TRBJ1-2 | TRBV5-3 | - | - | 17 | TGTGCCAGAAGCTTGAGGGCAGGGCCGGGCATGTACTATGGCTACACCTTC | CARSLRAGPGMYYGYTF
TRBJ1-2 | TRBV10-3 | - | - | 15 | TGTGCCATCACGGGCGGGGGGCGATTAGACTATGGCTACACCTTC | CAITGGGRLDYGYTF
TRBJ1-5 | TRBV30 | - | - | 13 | TGTGCCTGGAGTGTACAGAGCAATCAGCCCCAGCATTTT | CAWSVQSNQPQHF
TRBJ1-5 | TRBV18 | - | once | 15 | TGTGCCAGCTCAGCGAATCAGGGGAACAATCAGCCCCAGCATTTT | CASSANQGNNQPQHF
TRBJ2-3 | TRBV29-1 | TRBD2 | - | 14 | TGCAGCGTTGGCGAGCGGGGGGGATCAGATACGCAGTATTTT | CSVGERGGSDTQYF
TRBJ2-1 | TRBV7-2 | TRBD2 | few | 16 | TGTGCCAGCAGCCCGACTAGCGGGAGCTCCTACAATGAGCAGTTCTTC | CASSPTSGSSYNEQFF
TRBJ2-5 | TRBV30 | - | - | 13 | TGTGCCTGGAGGCCTACAGGACAAGAGACCCAGTACTTC | CAWRPTGQETQYF
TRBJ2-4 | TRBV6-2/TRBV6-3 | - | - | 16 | TGTGCCAGCAGTTACACAGGGAGAGGAGCCAAAAACATTCAGTACTTC | CASSYTGRGAKNIQYF
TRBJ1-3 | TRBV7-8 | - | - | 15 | TGTGCCAGCAGCTTGGCAGGGATTCCTGGAAACACCATATATTTT | CASSLAGIPGNTIYF
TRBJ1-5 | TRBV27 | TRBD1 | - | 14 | TGTGCCAGCAGCTACGGACAGGGGGGACAGCCCCAGCATTTT | CASSYGQGGQPQHF
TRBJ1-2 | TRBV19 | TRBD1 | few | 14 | TGTGCCAGTAGTGTACGCAGGGGGAGTGATGGCTACACCTTC | CASSVRRGSDGYTF
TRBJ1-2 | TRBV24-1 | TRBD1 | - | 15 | TGTGCCACCAGTGACACCGGGACAGGGGTGTATGGCTACACCTTC | CATSDTGTGVYGYTF
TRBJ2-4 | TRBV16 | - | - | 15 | TGTGCCAGCAGCCGACACAGGGAGACCAAAAACATTCAGTACTTC | CASSRHRETKNIQYF
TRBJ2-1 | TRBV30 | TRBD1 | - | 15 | TGTGCCTGGAGTCTAATCGGGACAGTATACAATGAGCAGTTCTTC | CAWSLIGTVYNEQFF
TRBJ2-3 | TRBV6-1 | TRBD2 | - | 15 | TGTGCCAGCAGTGAACTAGCGGGGGGGCCAGATACGCAGTATTTT | CASSELAGGPDTQYF
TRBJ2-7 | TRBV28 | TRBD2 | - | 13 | TGTGCCAGCAGTTTTCTAGCGGGGTACGAGCAGTACTTC | CASSFLAGYEQYF
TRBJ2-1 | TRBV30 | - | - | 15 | TGTGCCTGGAGTCTCCTGAGAGGGAGAAACAATGAGCAGTTCTTC | CAWSLLRGRNNEQFF
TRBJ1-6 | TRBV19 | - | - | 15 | TGTGCCAGTAGTATTCCCGGGACACTGAATTCACCCCTCCACTTT | CASSIPGTLNSPLHF
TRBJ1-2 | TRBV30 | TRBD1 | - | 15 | TGTGCCTGGAGTGGAAAGGGACAGGGTAGCTATGGCTACACCTTC | CAWSGKGQGSYGYTF
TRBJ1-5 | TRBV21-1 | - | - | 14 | TGTGCCAGCAGCCTCCCCAGGCTTGATCAGCCCCAGCATTTT | CASSLPRLDQPQHF
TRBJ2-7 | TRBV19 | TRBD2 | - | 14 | TGTGCCAGTAGCTCAGCGGGAGGGCCGGATGAGCAGTACTTC | CASSSAGGPDEQYF
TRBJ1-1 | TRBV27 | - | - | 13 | TGTGCCAGCAGTTTAACAGGGAACACTGAAGCTTTCTTT | CASSLTGNTEAFF
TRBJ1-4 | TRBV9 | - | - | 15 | TGTGCCAGCAGCTTTTCCCGAGGTAGAAATGAAAAACTGTTTTTT | CASSFSRGRNEKLFF
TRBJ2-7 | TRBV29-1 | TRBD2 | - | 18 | TGCAGCGTTGTTTTTATGTCTTCGGCTAGCGGGAGAATACGCGAGCAGTACTTC | CSVVFMSSASGRIREQYF
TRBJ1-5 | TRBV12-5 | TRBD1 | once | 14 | TGTGCTAGTGGTCAGACAGGGAACCTTCAGCCCCAGCATTTT | CASGQTGNLQPQHF
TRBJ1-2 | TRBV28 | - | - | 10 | TGTGCCAGCAGGGGGCTGGGCTACACCTTC | CASRGLGYTF
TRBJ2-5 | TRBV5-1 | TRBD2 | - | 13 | TGCGCCAGCAGAGCGGGATACCAAGAGACCCAGTACTTC | CASRAGYQETQYF
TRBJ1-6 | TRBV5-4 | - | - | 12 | TGTGCCAGCAGCTTACAGGATTCACCCCTCCACTTT | CASSLQDSPLHF
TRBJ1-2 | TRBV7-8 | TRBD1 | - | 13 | TGTGCCAGCAGCCATGGGACAGAGTATGGCTACACCTTC | CASSHGTEYGYTF
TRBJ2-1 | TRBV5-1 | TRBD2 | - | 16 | TGCGCCAGCAGCTTGGGGGCTAGCGGGAATTACAATGAGCAGTTCTTC | CASSLGASGNYNEQFF
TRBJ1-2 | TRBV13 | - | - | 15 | TGTGCCAGCAGCTTACGGCAGGGAGGAACGGGGGGCTACACCTTC | CASSLRQGGTGGYTF
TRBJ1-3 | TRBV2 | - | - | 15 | TGTGCCAGCAGTGAATTGTCAGGGTCTGGAAACACCATATATTTT | CASSELSGSGNTIYF
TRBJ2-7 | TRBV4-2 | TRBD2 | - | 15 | TGTGCCAGCAGCCAAGACGGCGGGAGTATCTACGAGCAGTACTTC | CASSQDGGSIYEQYF
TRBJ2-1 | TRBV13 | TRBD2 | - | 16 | TGTGCCAGCAGCTTAACCGGGGGGGCTTCCTACAATGAGCAGTTCTTC | CASSLTGGASYNEQFF
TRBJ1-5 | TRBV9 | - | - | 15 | TGTGCCAGCAGCGTAGGGCCAGATAGCAATCAGCCCCAGCATTTT | CASSVGPDSNQPQHF
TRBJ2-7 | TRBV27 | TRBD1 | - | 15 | TGTGCCAGCAGTGACGGGACAGGACGAATCTACGAGCAGTACTTC | CASSDGTGRIYEQYF
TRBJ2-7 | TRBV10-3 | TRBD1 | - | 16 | TGTGCCATCGGACAGGGGGCTGCTGGAGGCTCCTACGAGCAGTACTTC | CAIGQGAAGGSYEQYF
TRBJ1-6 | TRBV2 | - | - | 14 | TGTGCCAGCAGTGAGCAGAAATTCTATTCACCCCTCCACTTT | CASSEQKFYSPLHF
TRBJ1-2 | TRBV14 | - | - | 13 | TGTGCCAGCAGCCAAAAGGGGTTCTATGGCTACACCTTC | CASSQKGFYGYTF
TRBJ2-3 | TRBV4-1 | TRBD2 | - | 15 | TGCGCCAGCAGCCTAACGGGACTACTAACAGATACGCAGTATTTT | CASSLTGLLTDTQYF